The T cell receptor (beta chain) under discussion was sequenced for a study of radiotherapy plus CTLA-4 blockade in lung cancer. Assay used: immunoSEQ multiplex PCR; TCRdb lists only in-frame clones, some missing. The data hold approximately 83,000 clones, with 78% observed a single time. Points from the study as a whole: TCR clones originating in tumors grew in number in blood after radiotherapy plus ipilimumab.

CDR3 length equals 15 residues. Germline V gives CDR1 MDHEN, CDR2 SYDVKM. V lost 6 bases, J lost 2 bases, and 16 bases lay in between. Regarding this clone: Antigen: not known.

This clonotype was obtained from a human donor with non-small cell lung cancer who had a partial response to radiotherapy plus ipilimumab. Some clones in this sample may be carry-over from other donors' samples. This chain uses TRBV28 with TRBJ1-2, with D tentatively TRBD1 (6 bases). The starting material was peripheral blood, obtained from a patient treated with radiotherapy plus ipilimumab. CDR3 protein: CASSRPAGANYGYTF. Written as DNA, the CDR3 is TGTGCCAGCAGCCGTCCGGCAGGGGCAAACTATGGCTACACCTTC.